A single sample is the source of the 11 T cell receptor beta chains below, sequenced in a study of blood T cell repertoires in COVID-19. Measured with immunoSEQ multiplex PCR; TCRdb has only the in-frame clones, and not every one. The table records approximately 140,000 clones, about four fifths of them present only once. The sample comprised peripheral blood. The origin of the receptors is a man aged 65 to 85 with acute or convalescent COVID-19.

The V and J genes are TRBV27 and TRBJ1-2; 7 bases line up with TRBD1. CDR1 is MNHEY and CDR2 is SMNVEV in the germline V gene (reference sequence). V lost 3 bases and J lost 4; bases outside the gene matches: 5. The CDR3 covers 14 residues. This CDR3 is CASSLTGFSYGYTF. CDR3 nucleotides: TGTGCCAGCAGTTTGACAGGGTTTAGCTATGGCTACACCTTC.

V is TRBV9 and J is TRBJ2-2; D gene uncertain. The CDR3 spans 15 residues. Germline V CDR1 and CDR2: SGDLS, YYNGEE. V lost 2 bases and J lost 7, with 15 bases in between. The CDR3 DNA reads TGTGCCAGCAGCGTTTCCCCCTCTGTTATCGGGGAGCTGTTTTTT. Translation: CASSVSPSVIGELFF. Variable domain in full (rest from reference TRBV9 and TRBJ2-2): DSGVTQTPKHLITATGQRVTLRCSPRSGDLSVYWYQQSLDQGLQFLIQYYNGEERAKGNILERFSAQQFPDLHSELNLSSLELGDSALYFCASSVSPSVIGELFFGEGSRLTVL.

The chain's CDR3 is CASSRGGIQGLDGYTF. In DNA, the CDR3 is TGCGCCAGCAGCCGCGGGGGGATCCAGGGGCTAGATGGCTACACCTTC. This chain links TRBV5-1 with TRBJ1-2, with a possible D match to TRBD1 (6 bases). Germline V gene sequence: CDR1 SGHRS, CDR2 YFSETQ. CDR3 length: 16 residues. Deletions cut 4 bases from V and 6 bases from J, with 22 bases between.

This CDR3 is CASSLATPNFRGRGELFF. Here the CDR3 DNA reads TGTGCCAGCAGCTTAGCAACCCCAAACTTTCGGGGTCGCGGGGAGCTGTTTTTT. The V call is TRBV7-6, the J call TRBJ2-2; possibly TRBD2 for D (5 bases). Germline values: CDR1 SGHVS, CDR2 FNYEAQ. The CDR3 extends over 18 amino acids. Trimming stripped 0 bases from V and 7 bases from J, with 21 bases between.

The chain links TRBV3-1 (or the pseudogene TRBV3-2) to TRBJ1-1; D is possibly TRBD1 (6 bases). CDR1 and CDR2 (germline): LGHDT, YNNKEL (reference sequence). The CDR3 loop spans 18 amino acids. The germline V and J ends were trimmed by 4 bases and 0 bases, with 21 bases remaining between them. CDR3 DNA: TGTGCCAGCAGCCGATTCCCCAAGACAGGCTCCATGAACACTGAAGCTTTCTTT. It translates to CASSRFPKTGSMNTEAFF.

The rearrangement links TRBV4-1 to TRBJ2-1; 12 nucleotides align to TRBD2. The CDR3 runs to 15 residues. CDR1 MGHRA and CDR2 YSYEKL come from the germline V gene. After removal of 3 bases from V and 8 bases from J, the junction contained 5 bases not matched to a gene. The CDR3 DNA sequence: TGCGCCAGCAGCCATCTAGCGGGAGGGATCGATGAGCAGTTCTTC. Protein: CASSHLAGGIDEQFF.

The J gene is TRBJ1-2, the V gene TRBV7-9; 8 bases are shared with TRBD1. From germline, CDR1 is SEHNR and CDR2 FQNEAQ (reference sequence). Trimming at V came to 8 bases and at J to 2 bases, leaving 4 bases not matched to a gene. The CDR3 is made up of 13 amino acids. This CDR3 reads CASGQGGNYGYTF. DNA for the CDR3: TGTGCCAGCGGACAGGGTGGGAACTATGGCTACACCTTC.

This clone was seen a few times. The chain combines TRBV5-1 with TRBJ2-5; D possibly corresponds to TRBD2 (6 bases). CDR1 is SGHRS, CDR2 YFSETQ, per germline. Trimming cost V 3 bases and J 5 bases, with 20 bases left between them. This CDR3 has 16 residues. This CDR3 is CASSWALEGMGETQYF. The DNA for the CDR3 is TGCGCCAGCAGCTGGGCGTTGGAGGGGATGGGTGAGACCCAGTACTTC.

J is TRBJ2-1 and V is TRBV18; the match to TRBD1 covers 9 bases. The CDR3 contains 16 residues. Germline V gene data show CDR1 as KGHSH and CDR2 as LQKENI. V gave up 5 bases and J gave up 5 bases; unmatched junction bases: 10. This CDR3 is CASSWIQGALDNEQFF. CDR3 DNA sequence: TGTGCCAGCTCATGGATACAGGGGGCTCTCGACAATGAGCAGTTCTTC. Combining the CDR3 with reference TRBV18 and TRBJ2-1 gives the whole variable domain NAGVMQNPRHLVRRRGQEARLRCSPMKGHSHVYWYRQLPEEGLKFMVYLQKENIIDESGMPKERFSAEFPKEGPSILRIQQVVRGDSAAYFCASSWIQGALDNEQFFGPGTRLTVL.

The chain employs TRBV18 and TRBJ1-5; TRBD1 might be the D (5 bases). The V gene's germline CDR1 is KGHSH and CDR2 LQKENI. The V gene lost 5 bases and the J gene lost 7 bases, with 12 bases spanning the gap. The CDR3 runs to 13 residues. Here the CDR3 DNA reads TGTGCCAGCTCAGATGGGAGGGACCAGCCCCAGCATTTT. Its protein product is CASSDGRDQPQHF.

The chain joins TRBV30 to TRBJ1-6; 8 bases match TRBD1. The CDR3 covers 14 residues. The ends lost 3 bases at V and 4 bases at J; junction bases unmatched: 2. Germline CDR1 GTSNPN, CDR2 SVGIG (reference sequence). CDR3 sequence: CAWSTGGYNSPLHF. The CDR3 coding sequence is TGTGCCTGGAGCACAGGGGGGTATAATTCACCCCTCCACTTT.